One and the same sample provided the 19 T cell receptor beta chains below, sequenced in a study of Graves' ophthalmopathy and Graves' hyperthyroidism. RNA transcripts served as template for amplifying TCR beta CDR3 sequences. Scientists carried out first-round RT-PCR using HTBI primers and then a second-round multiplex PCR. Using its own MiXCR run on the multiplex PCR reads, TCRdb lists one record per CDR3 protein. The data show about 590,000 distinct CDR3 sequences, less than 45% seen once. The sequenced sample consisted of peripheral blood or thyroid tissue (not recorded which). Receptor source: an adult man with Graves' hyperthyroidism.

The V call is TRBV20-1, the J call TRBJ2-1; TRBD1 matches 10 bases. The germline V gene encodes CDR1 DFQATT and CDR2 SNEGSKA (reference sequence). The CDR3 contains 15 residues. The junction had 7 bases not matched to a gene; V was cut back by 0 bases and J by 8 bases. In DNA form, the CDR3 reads TGCAGTGCTAGAGACGGACAGGGGGAGATAGATGAGCAGTTCTTC. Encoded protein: CSARDGQGEIDEQFF.

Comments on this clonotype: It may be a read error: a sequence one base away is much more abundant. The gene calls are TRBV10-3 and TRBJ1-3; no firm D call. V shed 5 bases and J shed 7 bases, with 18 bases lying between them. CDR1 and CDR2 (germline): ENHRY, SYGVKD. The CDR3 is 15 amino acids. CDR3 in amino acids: CAISPSRALRNTIYF. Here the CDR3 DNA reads TGTGCCATCAGTCCTTCCCGGGCCCTCAGGAACACCATATATTTT.

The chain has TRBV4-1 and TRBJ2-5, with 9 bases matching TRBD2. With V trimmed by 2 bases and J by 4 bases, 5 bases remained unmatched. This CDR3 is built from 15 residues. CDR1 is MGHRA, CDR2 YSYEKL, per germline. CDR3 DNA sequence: TGCGCCAGCAGCCAAACATTAGCGGGGGTAGAGACCCAGTACTTC. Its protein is CASSQTLAGVETQYF.

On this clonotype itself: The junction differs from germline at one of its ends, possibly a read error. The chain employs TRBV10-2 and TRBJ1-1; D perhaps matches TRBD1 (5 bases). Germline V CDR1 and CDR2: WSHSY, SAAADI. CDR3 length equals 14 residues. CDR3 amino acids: CASSVAGEDTEAFF. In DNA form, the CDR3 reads TGCGCTAGCAGTGTGGCAGGTGAGGACACTGAAGCCTTCTTT.

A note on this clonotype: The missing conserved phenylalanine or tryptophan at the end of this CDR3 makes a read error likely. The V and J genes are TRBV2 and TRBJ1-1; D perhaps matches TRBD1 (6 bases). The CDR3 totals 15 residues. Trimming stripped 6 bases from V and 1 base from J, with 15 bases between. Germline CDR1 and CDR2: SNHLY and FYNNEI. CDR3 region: CASSRTGTANTEAFS. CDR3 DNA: TGTGCCAGCAGCCGCACAGGGACCGCGAACACTGAAGCTTTCTCT.

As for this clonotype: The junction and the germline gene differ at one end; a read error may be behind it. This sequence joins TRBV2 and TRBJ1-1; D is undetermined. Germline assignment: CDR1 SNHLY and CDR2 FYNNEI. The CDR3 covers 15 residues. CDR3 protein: CAGSALEIMDTEAFF. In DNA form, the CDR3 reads TGTGCCGGCAGTGCTCTCGAGATCATGGACACTGAAGCTTTCTTT.

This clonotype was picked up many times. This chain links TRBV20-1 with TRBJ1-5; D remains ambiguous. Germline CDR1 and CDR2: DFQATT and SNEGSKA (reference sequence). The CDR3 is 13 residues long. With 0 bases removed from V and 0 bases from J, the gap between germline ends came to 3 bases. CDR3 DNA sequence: TGCAGTGCTAGAGAGGATAGCAATCAGCCCCAGCATTTT. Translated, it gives CSAREDSNQPQHF.

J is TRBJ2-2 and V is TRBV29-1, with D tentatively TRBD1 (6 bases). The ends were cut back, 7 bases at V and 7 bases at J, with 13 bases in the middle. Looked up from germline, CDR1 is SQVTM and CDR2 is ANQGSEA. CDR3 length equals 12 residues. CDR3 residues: CSAAGASGELFF. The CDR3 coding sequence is TGCAGCGCAGCAGGGGCTAGCGGGGAGCTGTTTTTT.

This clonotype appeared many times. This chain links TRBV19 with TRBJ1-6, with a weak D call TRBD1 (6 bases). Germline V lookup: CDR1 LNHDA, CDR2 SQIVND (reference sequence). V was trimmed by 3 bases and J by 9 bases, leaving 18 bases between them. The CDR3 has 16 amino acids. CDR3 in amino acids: CASSISPGASASPLHF. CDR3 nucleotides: TGTGCCAGTAGTATCTCCCCGGGGGCGAGTGCTTCACCCCTCCACTTT.

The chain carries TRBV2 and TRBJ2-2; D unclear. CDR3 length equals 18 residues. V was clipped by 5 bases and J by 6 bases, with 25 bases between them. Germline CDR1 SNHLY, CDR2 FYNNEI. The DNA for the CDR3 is TGTGCCAGCAGTCGAACCAACCCCCGAGAAGGTTTAGCCGGGGAGCTGTTTTTT. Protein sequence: CASSRTNPREGLAGELFF.

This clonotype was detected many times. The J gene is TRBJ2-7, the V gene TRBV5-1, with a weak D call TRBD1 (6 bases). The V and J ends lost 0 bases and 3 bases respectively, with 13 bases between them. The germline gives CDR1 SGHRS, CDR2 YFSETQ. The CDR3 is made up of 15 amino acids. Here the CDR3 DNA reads TGCGCCAGCAGCTTGGAACAGGGATCAATCTACGAGCAGTACTTC. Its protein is CASSLEQGSIYEQYF.

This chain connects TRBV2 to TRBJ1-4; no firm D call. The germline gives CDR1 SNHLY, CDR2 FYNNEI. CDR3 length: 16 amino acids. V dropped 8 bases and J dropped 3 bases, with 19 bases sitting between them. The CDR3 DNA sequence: TGTGCCAGCTCACCAACGATCGTCACGTCTAATGAAAAACTGTTTTTT. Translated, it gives CASSPTIVTSNEKLFF.

The CDR3 reads CASSSGRTTHYGYTF. CDR3 coding DNA: TGTGCCAGCAGCTCCGGACGGACAACGCACTATGGCTACACCTTC. The chain combines TRBV25-1 with TRBJ1-2, with D possibly being TRBD1 (5 bases). CDR1 and CDR2 (germline): MGHDK, SYGVNS. The CDR3 consists of 15 residues. Trimming pared 6 bases from V and 3 bases from J, leaving 17 bases between.

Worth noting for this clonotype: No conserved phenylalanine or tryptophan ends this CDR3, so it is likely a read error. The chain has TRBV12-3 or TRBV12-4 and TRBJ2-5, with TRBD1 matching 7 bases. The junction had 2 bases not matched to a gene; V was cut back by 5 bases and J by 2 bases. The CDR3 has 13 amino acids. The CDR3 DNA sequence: TGTGCCAGCAGTCTGGGACAGCAAGAGACCCAGTACTCC. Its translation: CASSLGQQETQYS.

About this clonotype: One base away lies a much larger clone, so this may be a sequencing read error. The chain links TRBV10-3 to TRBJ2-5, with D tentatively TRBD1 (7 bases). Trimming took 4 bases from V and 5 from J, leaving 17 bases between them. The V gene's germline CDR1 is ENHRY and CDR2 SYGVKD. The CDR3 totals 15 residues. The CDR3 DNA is TGTGCCATCAGTGCCCCCAGGGGGGCGAGGGAGACCCAGTACTTC. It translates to CAISAPRGARETQYF.

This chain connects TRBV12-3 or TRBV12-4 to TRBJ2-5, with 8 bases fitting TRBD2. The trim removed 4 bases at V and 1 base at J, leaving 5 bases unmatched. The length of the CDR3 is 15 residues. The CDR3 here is CASSSSGGLQETQYF. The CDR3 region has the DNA TGTGCCAGCAGTTCAAGCGGGGGACTCCAAGAGACCCAGTACTTC.

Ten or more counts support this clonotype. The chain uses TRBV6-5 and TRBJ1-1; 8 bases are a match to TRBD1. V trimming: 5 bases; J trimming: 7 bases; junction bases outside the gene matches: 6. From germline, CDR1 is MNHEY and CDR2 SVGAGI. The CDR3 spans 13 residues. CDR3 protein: CASSVGRGREAFF. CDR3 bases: TGTGCCAGCAGTGTGGGCAGGGGGCGTGAAGCTTTCTTT.

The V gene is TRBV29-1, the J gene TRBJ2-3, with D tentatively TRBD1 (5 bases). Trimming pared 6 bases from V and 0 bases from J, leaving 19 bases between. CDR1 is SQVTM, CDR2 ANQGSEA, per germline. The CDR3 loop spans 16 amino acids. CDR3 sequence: CSVDDRLTLSTDTQYF. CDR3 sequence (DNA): TGCAGCGTAGACGACAGATTGACCCTTAGCACAGATACGCAGTATTTT.

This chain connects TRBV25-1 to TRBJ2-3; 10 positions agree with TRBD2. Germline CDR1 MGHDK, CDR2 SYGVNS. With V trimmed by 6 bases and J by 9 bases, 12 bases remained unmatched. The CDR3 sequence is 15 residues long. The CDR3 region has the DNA TGTGCCAGCAGCCAAGTAAGCCTAGCGGGGGCAACGCAGTATTTT. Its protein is CASSQVSLAGATQYF.